This is a list of T cell receptor beta chains from one sample in a study of regulatory T cells in long-lasting Graves disease. MiXCR, applied by TCRdb to the multiplex PCR reads, yields one record per CDR3 protein. The sample carries some 340,000 distinct CDR3 sequences, roughly 12% recorded once. The sample also formed part of further work on T cells in Graves' hyperthyroidism and ophthalmopathy.

Source: peripheral blood mononuclear cells (PBMCs), taken at new diagnosis, from a patient treated with antithyroid drugs. These receptors were obtained from a woman younger than 30 with Graves disease. The CDR3 runs from the conserved cysteine through the conserved F or W. Fields, in order: V gene, J gene, CDR3 protein.

V: TRBV19
J: TRBJ2-1
CDR3: CASRNPDRSYNERFF

V: TRBV27
J: TRBJ2-7
CDR3: CASRATDIYEQYF

V: TRBV5-1
J: TRBJ2-2
CDR3: CASSFLLGAANTGELFF

V: TRBV4-1
J: TRBJ1-1
CDR3: CASSQVARGSEAFF

V: TRBV24-1
J: TRBJ1-1
CDR3: CATSDLPTVQNTEAFF

V: TRBV2
J: -
CDR3: CASNPRRWETQYF

V: TRBV2
J: TRBJ2-7
CDR3: CASSEALRVAGHEQYF

V: TRBV7-8
J: TRBJ1-5
CDR3: CASSHPGNQPQHF

V: TRBV6-9
J: TRBJ2-7
CDR3: CASSYGRNEQYF

V: TRBV12-3/TRBV12-4
J: TRBJ1-1
CDR3: CASKQGTGTEAFF

V: TRBV7-9
J: TRBJ2-7
CDR3: CASSFEWGRVNEQYF

V: TRBV20-1
J: TRBJ1-2
CDR3: CSAMVVGLSYGYTF

V: TRBV12-3/TRBV12-4
J: TRBJ1-2
CDR3: CASSLEARGGGYTF

V: TRBV12-3/TRBV12-4
J: TRBJ2-1
CDR3: CASSITGMGDEQFF

V: TRBV24-1
J: TRBJ2-2
CDR3: CATSGLTNTGELFF